This paragraph covers one TCR beta chain sequence. At one of its ends the junction is not consistent with the germline gene, which may arise from a read error. The PCR made use of 60 Vbeta and 13 Jbeta primers. Libraries were prepared by immunoSEQ multiplex PCR; TCRdb keeps only in-frame clonotypes and omits some of them. The profile shows 150,000 to 200,000 clones, roughly 68% of them singletons. This CDR3 is 13 amino acids long. In germline, CDR1 is SSHAT, CDR2 FNYEAQ (reference sequence). The data stem from a study of cytomegalovirus exposure and HLA in healthy donors. The sequenced sample was PBMCs. The TCR originated in a woman in her twenties or thirties in good health and CMV-seronegative. V and J are TRBV7-7 and TRBJ2-4, with D possibly TRBD1 on 6 matching bases. Here the CDR3 reads CASSLAPGDIQYF. Here the CDR3 DNA reads TGTGCTAGCAGCTTAGCGCCAGGGGACATTCAGTACTTC.